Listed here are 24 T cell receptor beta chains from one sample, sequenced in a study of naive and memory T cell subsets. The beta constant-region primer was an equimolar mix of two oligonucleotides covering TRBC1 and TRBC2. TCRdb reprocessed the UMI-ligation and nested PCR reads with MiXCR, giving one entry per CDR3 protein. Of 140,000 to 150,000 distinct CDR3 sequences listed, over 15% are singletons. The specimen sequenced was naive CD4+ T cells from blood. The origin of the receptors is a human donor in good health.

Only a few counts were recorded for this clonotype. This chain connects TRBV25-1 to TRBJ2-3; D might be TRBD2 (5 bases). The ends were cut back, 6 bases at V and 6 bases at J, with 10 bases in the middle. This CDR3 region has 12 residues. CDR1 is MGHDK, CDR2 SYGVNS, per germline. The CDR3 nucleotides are TGTGCCAGCAGCCTTCCGGGGGATACGCAGTATTTT. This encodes CASSLPGDTQYF.

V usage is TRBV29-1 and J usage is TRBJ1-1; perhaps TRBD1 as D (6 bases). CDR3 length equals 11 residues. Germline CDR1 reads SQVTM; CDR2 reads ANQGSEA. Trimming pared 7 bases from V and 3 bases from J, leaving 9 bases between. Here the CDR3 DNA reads TGCAGCGGCCAGGGGTACACTGAAGCTTTCTTT. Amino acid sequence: CSGQGYTEAFF. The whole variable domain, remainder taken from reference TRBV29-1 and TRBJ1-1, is SAVISQKPSRDICQRGTSLTIQCQVDSQVTMMFWYRQQPGQSLTLIATANQGSEATYESGFVIDKFPISRPNLTFSTLTVSNMSPEDSSIYLCSGQGYTEAFFGQGTRLTVV.

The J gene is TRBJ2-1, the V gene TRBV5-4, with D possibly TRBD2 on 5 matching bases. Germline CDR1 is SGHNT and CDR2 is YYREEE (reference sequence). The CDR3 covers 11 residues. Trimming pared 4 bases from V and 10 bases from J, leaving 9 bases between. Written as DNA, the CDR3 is TGTGCCAGCAGCGCTAGGAGGGAGCAGTTCTTC. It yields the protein CASSARREQFF.

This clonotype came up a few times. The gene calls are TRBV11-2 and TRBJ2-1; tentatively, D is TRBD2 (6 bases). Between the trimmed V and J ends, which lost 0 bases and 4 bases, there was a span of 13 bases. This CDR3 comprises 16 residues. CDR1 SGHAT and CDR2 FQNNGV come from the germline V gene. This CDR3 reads CASSLDRDWPYNEQFF. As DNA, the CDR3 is TGTGCCAGCAGCTTAGACCGGGACTGGCCTTACAATGAGCAGTTCTTC.

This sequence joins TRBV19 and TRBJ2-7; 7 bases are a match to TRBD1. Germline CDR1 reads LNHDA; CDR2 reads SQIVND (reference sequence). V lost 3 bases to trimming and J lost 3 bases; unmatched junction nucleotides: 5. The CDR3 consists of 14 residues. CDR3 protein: CASSIVTGNYEQYF. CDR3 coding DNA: TGTGCCAGTAGTATCGTGACAGGGAACTACGAGCAGTACTTC.

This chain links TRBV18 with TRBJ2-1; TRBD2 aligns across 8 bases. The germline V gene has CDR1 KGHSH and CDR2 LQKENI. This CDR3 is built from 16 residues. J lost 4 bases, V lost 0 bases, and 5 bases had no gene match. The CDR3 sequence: CASSPPGLGTYNEQFF. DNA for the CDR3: TGTGCCAGCTCACCACCGGGACTAGGAACGTACAATGAGCAGTTCTTC. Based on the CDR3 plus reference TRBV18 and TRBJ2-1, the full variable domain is NAGVMQNPRHLVRRRGQEARLRCSPMKGHSHVYWYRQLPEEGLKFMVYLQKENIIDESGMPKERFSAEFPKEGPSILRIQQVVRGDSAAYFCASSPPGLGTYNEQFFGPGTRLTVL.

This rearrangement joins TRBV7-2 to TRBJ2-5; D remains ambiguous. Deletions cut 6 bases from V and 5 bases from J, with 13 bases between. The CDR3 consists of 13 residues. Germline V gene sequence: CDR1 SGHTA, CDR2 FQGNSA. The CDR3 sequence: CASRRSNSETQYF. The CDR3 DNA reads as TGTGCCAGCAGACGTTCGAATTCGGAGACCCAGTACTTC.

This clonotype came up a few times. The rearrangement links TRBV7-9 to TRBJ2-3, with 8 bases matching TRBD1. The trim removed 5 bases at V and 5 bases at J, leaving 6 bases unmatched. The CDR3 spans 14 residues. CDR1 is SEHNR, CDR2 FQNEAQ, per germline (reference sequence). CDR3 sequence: CASSLQGAQDTQYF. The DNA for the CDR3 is TGTGCCAGCAGCCTCCAGGGGGCTCAAGATACGCAGTATTTT.

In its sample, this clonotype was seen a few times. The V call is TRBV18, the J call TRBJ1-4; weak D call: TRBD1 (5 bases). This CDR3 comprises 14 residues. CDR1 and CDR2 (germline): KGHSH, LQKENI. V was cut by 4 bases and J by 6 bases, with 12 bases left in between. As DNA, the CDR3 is TGTGCCAGCTCACAGTCCCGGGACGATGAAAAACTGTTTTTT. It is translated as CASSQSRDDEKLFF.

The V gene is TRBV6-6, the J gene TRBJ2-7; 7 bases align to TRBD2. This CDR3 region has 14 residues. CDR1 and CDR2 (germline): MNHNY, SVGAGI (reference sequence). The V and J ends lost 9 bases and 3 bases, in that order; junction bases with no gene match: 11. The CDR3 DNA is TGTGCCAGAAACTGTATTAGGACTAGCTACGAGCAGTACTTC. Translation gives CARNCIRTSYEQYF.

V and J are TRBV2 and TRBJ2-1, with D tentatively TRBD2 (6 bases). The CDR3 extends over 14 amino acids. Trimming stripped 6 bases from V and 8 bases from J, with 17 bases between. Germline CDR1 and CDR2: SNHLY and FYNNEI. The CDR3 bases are TGTGCCAGCAGCGGTCGACTAGGGTTCGATGAGCAGTTCTTC. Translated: CASSGRLGFDEQFF.

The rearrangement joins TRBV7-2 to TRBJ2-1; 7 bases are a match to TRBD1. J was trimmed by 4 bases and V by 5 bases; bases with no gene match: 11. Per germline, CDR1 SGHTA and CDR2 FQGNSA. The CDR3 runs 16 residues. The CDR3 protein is CASSPLTGLPYNEQFF. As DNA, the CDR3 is TGTGCCAGCAGCCCACTGACAGGGCTCCCATACAATGAGCAGTTCTTC.

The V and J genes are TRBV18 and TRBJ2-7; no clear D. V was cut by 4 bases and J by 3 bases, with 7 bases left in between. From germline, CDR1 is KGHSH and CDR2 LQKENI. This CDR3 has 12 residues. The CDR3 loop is CASSRAFYEQYF. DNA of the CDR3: TGTGCCAGCTCACGGGCCTTCTACGAGCAGTACTTC.

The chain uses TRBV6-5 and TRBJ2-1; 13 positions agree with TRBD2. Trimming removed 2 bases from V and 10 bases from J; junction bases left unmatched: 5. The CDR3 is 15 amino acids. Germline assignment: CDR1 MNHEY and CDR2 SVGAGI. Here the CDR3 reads CASSYRGLAGQEQFF. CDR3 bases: TGTGCCAGCAGTTACCGGGGACTAGCGGGACAAGAGCAGTTCTTC.

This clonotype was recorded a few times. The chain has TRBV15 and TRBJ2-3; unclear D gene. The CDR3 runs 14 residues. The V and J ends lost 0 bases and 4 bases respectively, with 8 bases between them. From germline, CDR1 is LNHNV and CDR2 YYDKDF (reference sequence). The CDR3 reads CATSRDRPADTQYF. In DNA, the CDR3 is TGTGCCACCAGCAGAGATCGCCCGGCAGATACGCAGTATTTT.

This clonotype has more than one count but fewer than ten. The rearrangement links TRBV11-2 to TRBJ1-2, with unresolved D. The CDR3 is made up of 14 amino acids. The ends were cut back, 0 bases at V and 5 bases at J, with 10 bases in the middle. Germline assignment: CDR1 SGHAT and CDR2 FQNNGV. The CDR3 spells CASSLDSPAYGYTF. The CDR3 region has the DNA TGTGCCAGCAGCTTAGATAGTCCAGCATATGGCTACACCTTC. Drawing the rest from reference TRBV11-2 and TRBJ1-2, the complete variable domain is EAGVAQSPRYKIIEKRQSVAFWCNPISGHATLYWYQQILGQGPKLLIQFQNNGVVDDSQLPKDRFSAERLKGVDSTLKIQPAKLEDSAVYLCASSLDSPAYGYTFGSGTRLTVV.

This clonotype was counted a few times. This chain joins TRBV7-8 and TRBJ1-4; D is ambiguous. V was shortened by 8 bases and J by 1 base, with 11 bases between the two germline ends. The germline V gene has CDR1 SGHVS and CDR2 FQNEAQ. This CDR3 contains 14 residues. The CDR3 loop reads CASQTGRTNEKLFF. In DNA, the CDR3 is TGTGCCAGCCAAACGGGGAGAACTAATGAAAAACTGTTTTTT.

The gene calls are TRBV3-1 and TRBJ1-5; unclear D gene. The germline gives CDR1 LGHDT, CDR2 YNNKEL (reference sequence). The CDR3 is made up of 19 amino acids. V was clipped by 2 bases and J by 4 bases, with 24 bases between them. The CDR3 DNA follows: TGTGCCAGCAGCCAACATACCCTCTCGGACTCATTTCGAAATCAGCCCCAGCATTTT. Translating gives CASSQHTLSDSFRNQPQHF.

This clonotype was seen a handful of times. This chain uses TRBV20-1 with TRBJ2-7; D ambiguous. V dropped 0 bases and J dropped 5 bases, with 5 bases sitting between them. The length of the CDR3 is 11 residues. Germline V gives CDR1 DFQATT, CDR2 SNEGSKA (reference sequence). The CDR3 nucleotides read TGCAGTGCTAGAGATCACGACGAGCAGTACTTC. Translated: CSARDHDEQYF.

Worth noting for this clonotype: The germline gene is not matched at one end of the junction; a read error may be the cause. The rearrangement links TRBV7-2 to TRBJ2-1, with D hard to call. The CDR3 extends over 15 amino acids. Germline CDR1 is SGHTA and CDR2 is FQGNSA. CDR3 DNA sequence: TGTGCCAGCAGTTTAGGGTCGTCGTCCTACAATGAGCAGTTCTTC. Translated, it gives CASSLGSSSYNEQFF. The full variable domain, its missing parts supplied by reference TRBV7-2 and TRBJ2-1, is GAGVSQSPSNKVTEKGKDVELRCDPISGHTALYWYRQSLGQGLEFLIYFQGNSAPDKSGLPSDRFSAERTGGSVSTLTIQRTQQEDSAVYLCASSLGSSSYNEQFFGPGTRLTVL.

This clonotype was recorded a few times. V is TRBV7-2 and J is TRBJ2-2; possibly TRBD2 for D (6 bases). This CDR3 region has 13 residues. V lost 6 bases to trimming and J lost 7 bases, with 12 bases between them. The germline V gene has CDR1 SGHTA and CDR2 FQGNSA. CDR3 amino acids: CASSRDGSGELFF. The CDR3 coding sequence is TGTGCCAGCAGTCGGGACGGGAGCGGGGAGCTGTTTTTT.

DNA of the CDR3: TGTGCCTGGAGTTTGGGACAGGGGTTCGCCGGGGAGCTGTTTTTT. This sequence encodes CAWSLGQGFAGELFF. V and J are TRBV30 and TRBJ2-2; 10 bases are shared with TRBD1. This CDR3 has 15 amino acids. Germline trimming cut 2 bases from V and 6 bases from J; bases unmatched to any gene: 6. CDR1 and CDR2 from the germline V gene are GTSNPN and SVGIG (reference sequence).

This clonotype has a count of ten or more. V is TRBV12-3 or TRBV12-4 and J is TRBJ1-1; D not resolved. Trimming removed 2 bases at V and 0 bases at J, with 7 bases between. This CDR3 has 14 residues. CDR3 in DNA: TGTGCCAGCAGTTTACAGAGGATGAACACTGAAGCTTTCTTT. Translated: CASSLQRMNTEAFF.

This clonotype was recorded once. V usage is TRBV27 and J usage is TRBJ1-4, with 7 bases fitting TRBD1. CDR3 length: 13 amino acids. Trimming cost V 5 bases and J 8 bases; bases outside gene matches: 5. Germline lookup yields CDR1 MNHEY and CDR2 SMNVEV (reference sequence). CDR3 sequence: CASSGQDREKLFF. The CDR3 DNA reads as TGTGCCAGCAGTGGACAGGACCGGGAAAAACTGTTTTTT.